This T cell receptor beta chain was observed in a study of CD8+ T cells in alopecia areata. General observations from the study: More clonal than normal scalp was lesional scalp, particularly alopecia totalis/universalis.

V dropped 4 bases and J dropped 0; count of bases not matched to a gene: 6. Germline V gene data show CDR1 as MGHDK and CDR2 as SYGVNS. This CDR3 comprises 17 residues. Specified treatment: oral pan-JAK inhibitor, 5-10 mg twice daily. Obtained from alopecia areata patients were lesional scalp punch biopsies along with peripheral blood. Starting from PBMCs, sorting isolated CD4+ and CD8+ T cells. RNA was isolated and reverse transcribed to cDNA, the sequencing template. The method was immunoSEQ multiplex PCR; TCRdb's version includes in-frame clones alone and lacks a portion of them. The profile shows 190,000 or so clones, under 60% of them singletons. As to this clone: What it binds is not known.

This receptor was taken from a human donor with alopecia areata. The sample here was CD8+ T cells sorted from blood, taken at week 24, from a patient treated with tofacitinib. The V call is TRBV25-1, the J call TRBJ2-6; 7 positions match TRBD1. CDR3 DNA sequence: TGTGCCAGCAGTGGGGACAGAGCGGCCTCTGGGGCCAACGTCCTGACTTTC. The encoded protein is CASSGDRAASGANVLTF.